This TCR beta chain was found in a study of blood T cells in healthy people across ages. This clonotype has at least ten counts. Together with a sample-barcoded 5' primer, a J-beta primer mix was included in a second PCR lasting 7 to 11 cycles. MiXCR, run by TCRdb on the 5' RACE reads, gives a single entry per CDR3 protein. The sample shows almost 1 million distinct CDR3 sequences, 51% of them seen only once. Unmatched junction bases numbered 9, after V lost 5 bases and J lost 3 bases. CDR3 length: 15 amino acids. The source is a woman in her sixties or seventies in good health. This chain uses TRBV12-3 or TRBV12-4 with TRBJ1-2, with 7 bases fitting TRBD1. The source material was blood. CDR3 amino acids: CASSPRQGRHYGYTF. The DNA of the CDR3 is TGTGCCAGCAGTCCCCGACAGGGTCGACACTATGGCTACACCTTC.